This T cell receptor beta chain was sequenced for a study of HIV-infected patients and healthy controls. Whole-study results and caveats: CMV-associated CDR3s mostly grew nonsignificantly during therapy, while HIV-associated CDR3s declined significantly.

On this clonotype itself: The antigen is not known.

The CDR3 is 12 amino acids. Trimming took 3 bases from V and 7 from J, leaving 6 bases between them. Germline CDR1 and CDR2: LNHDA and SQIVND (reference sequence). Reverse transcription used roughly 450 ng RNA and constant-region primers for alpha and beta. Using multiplexing indices, alpha and beta chain libraries were generated apart by chain-specific third strand synthesis. TCRdb reprocessed the 5' RACE reads via MiXCR and lists one record per CDR3 protein. The table includes thousands of distinct CDR3 sequences, 5% to 6.5% detected once. All unsorted peripheral T cells were captured because whole blood was used without fractionation.

The V call is TRBV19, the J call TRBJ1-4, with D perhaps TRBD1 (5 bases). The TCR comes from an adult with HIV infection. This specimen was blood, taken before antiretroviral therapy. The CDR3 DNA sequence: TGTGCCAGTAGTATCGGGGGTGAAAAACTGTTTTTT. Translated, it gives CASSIGGEKLFF.